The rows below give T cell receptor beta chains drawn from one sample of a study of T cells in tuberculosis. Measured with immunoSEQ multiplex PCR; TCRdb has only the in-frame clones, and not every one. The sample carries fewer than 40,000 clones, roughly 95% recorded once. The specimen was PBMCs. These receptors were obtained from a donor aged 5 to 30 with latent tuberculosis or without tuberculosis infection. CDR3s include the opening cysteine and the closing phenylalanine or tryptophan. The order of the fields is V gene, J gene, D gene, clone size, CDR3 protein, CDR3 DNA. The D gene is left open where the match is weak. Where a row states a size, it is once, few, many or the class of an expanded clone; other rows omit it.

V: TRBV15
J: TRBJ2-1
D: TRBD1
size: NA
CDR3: CATSRDKQGANEQFF
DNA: TGTGCCACCAGCAGAGATAAACAGGGGGCGAATGAGCAGTTCTTC

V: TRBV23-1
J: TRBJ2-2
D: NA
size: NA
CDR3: CASSPTNPPRTGELFF
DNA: TGCGCCAGCAGCCCCACAAACCCACCTAGGACCGGGGAGCTGTTTTTT

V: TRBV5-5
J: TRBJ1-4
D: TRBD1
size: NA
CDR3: CASSDYRDSEGEKLFF
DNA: TGTGCCAGCAGCGACTACCGGGACAGCGAGGGAGAAAAACTGTTTTTT

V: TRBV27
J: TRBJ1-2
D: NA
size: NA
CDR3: CASSLDSNYGYTF
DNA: TGTGCCAGCAGTTTAGACAGTAACTATGGCTACACCTTC

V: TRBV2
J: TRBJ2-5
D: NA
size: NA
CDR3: CASSDHTVKTQYF
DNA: TGTGCCAGCAGTGATCACACCGTCAAGACCCAGTACTTC

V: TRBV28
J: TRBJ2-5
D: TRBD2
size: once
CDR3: CASSPREGMKVVKETQYF
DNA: TGTGCCAGCAGTCCTAGGGAGGGAATGAAAGTCGTCAAAGAGACCCAGTACTTC

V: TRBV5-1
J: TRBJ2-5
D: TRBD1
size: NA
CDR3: CASSPPGTGGRETQYF
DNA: TGCGCCAGCAGCCCCCCCGGGACAGGGGGCAGGGAGACCCAGTACTTC

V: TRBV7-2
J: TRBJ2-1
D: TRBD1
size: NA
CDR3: CASSSKTAGQGYNEQFF
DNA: TGTGCCAGCAGCTCTAAGACCGCGGGACAGGGATACAATGAGCAGTTCTTC

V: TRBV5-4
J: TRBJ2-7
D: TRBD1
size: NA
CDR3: CASSFGTGVYEQYF
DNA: TGTGCCAGCAGCTTTGGGACAGGGGTCTACGAGCAGTACTTC

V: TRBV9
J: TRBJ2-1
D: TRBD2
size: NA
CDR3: CASSVRLAENEQFF
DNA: TGTGCCAGCAGCGTGAGACTAGCGGAAAATGAGCAGTTCTTC

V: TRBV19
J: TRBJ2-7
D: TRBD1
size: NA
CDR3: CASSHRGSRYEQYF
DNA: TGTGCCAGTAGCCACAGGGGATCACGCTACGAGCAGTACTTC

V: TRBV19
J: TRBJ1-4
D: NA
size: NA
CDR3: CASSIPLQGSNEKLFF
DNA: TGTGCCAGTAGTATACCGCTACAGGGCTCTAATGAAAAACTGTTTTTT

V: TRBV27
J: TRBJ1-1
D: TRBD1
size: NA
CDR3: CASSAQRQGGTEAFF
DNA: TGTGCCAGCAGTGCCCAAAGACAGGGTGGCACTGAAGCTTTCTTT

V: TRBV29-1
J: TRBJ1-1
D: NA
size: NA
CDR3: CSVVGLDTEAFF
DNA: TGCAGCGTTGTGGGCCTGGACACTGAAGCTTTCTTT

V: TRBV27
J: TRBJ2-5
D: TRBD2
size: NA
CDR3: CASSLRGGRETQYF
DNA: TGTGCCAGCAGTTTAAGGGGCGGGAGGGAGACCCAGTACTTC

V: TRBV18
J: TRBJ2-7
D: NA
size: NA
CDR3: CASSPPVQLSKQYF
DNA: TGTGCCAGCTCACCACCTGTGCAGCTTAGCAAGCAGTACTTC

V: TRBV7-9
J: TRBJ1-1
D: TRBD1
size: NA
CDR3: CASSSAGGNTEAFF
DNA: TGTGCCAGCAGCTCCGCAGGGGGCAACACTGAAGCTTTCTTT

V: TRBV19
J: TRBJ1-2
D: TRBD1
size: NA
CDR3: CASSKNPGQGDYGYTF
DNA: TGTGCCAGTAGTAAAAACCCCGGACAGGGAGACTATGGCTACACCTTC

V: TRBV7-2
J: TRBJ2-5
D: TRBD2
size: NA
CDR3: CASSLELAGPQETQYF
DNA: TGTGCCAGCAGCTTAGAACTAGCGGGGCCCCAAGAGACCCAGTACTTC

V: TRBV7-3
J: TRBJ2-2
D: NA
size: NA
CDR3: CASSRTAQNTGELFF
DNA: TGTGCCAGCAGCCGGACAGCCCAAAATACCGGGGAGCTGTTTTTT

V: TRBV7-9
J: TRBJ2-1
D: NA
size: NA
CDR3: CASSLASREQFF
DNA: TGTGCCAGCAGCTTAGCGTCTCGGGAGCAGTTCTTC

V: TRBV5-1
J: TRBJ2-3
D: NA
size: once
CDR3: CASSLGTSTDTQYF
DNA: TGCGCCAGCAGCTTGGGGACTAGCACAGATACGCAGTATTTT

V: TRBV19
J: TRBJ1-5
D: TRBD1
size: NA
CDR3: CASSIWTGDQPQHF
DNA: TGTGCCAGTTCGATTTGGACAGGGGATCAGCCCCAGCATTTT

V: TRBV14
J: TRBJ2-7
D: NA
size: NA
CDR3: CASSLRGGGLSYEQYF
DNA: TGTGCCAGCAGCCTTCGAGGAGGGGGCTTATCCTACGAGCAGTACTTC

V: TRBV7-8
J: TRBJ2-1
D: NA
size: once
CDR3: CASSLPQEYNEQFF
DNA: TGTGCCAGCAGCCTTCCACAGGAGTACAATGAGCAGTTCTTC

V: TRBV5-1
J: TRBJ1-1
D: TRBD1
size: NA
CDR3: CASSLESGGTEAFF
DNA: TGCGCCAGCAGCTTGGAGTCAGGGGGCACTGAAGCTTTCTTT

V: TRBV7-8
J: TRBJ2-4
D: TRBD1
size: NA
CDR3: CASSWTGGRDIQYF
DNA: TGTGCCAGCAGCTGGACAGGGGGCCGAGATATCCAGTACTTC

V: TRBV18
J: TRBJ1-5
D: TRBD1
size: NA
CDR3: CASSRTGDQPQHF
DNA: TGTGCCAGCTCAAGGACAGGGGATCAGCCCCAGCATTTT

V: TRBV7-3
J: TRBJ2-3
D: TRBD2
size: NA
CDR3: CASSFGTSADTQYF
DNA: TGTGCCAGCAGCTTCGGGACTAGCGCAGATACGCAGTATTTT

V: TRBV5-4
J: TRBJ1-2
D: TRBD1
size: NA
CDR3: CASSPWDRDGYTF
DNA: TGTGCCAGCAGCCCATGGGACAGGGATGGCTACACCTTC

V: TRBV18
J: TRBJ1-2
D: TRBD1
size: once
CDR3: CASSPARQGSYGYTF
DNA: TGTGCCAGCTCACCGGCCCGACAGGGTTCCTATGGCTACACCTTC

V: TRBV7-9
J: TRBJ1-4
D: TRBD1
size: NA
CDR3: CASSLGQGAQANEKLFF
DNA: TGTGCCAGCAGCTTGGGACAGGGGGCGCAGGCTAATGAAAAACTGTTTTTT

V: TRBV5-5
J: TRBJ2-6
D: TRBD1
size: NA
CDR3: CASSLTGDPSGANVLTF
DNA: TGTGCCAGCAGCCTCACAGGGGACCCCTCTGGGGCCAACGTCCTGACTTTC

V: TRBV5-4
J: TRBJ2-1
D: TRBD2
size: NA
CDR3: CASSPGGTSGAYNEQFF
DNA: TGTGCCAGCAGCCCGGGAGGGACTAGCGGGGCCTACAATGAGCAGTTCTTC

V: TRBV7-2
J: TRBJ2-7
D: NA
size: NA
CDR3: CASSSYRTLTSEQYF
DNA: TGTGCCAGCAGCTCCTACAGAACCCTTACTTCGGAGCAGTACTTC

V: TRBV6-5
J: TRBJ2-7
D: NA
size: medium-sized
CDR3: CASSYSTRNYEQYF
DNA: TGTGCCAGCAGTTACTCGACACGGAACTACGAGCAGTACTTC

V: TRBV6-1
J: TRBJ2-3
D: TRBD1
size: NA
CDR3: CASRGPGGSDTQYF
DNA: TGTGCCAGCAGAGGGCCAGGGGGCTCAGATACGCAGTATTTT

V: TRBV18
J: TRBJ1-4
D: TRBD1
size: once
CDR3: CASSPKNRGRPTNEKLFF
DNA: TGTGCCAGCTCACCAAAGAACAGGGGGCGTCCAACTAATGAAAAACTGTTTTTT

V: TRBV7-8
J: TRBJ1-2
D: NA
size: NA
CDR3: CASSLDGHRLLNGYTF
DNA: TGTGCCAGCAGCTTAGACGGGCACAGGCTATTGAATGGCTACACCTTC

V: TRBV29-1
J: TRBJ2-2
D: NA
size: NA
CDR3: CSAQIGTGELFF
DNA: TGCAGCGCCCAGATCGGGACCGGGGAGCTGTTTTTT

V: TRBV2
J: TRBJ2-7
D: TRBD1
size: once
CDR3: CASRDRGWYEQYF
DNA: TGTGCCAGCAGGGACAGGGGGTGGTACGAGCAGTACTTC